The 29 T cell receptor beta chains given below trace back to one sample, sequenced in a study of cytomegalovirus exposure and HLA in healthy donors. Researchers ran the PCR with 60 Vbeta and 13 Jbeta primers. Sequencing was performed with immunoSEQ multiplex PCR; in TCRdb, only in-frame clones are kept and a portion is missing. The sample carries under 200,000 clones, 79% recorded once. The sequenced sample was PBMCs. The receptors stem from a woman between 50 and 59 years old in good health and CMV-seronegative.

The chain carries TRBV18 and TRBJ1-5, with a possible D match to TRBD1 (6 bases). This CDR3 comprises 13 residues. Germline lookup yields CDR1 KGHSH and CDR2 LQKENI. V lost 5 bases to trimming and J lost 7 bases, with 12 bases between them. The CDR3 loop is CASSTGGAQPQHF. The CDR3 DNA reads as TGTGCCAGCTCAACCGGGGGGGCCCAGCCCCAGCATTTT.

This chain links TRBV5-1 with TRBJ2-3; the match to TRBD2 covers 11 bases. Trimming cost V 5 bases and J 5 bases; bases outside gene matches: 4. This CDR3 spans 14 amino acids. Germline V gene data show CDR1 as SGHRS and CDR2 as YFSETQ. Written as DNA, the CDR3 is TGCGCCAGCAGTAGCGGGAGGGCCGGAGATACGCAGTATTTT. It yields the protein CASSSGRAGDTQYF.

The chain combines TRBV7-8 with TRBJ1-2; the D gene is possibly TRBD1 (5 bases). With 1 base removed from V and 2 bases from J, the gap between germline ends came to 11 bases. Germline V gene lookup returns CDR1 SGHVS and CDR2 FQNEAQ. This CDR3 spans 15 amino acids. The CDR3 sequence is CASSLEAGRNYGYTF. The CDR3 nucleotides read TGTGCCAGCAGCTTAGAGGCGGGGCGGAACTATGGCTACACCTTC.

The rearrangement joins TRBV2 to TRBJ2-3; TRBD2 matches at 10 bases. Germline lookup yields CDR1 SNHLY and CDR2 FYNNEI. The CDR3 is made up of 16 amino acids. Unmatched junction bases numbered 9, after V lost 5 bases and J lost 4 bases. CDR3 DNA sequence: TGTGCCAGCAGTTCGAGCGGGAGGGCCGAGTCAGATACGCAGTATTTT. It translates to CASSSSGRAESDTQYF. The full variable domain, completed using reference TRBV2 and TRBJ2-3, is EPEVTQTPSHQVTQMGQEVILRCVPISNHLYFYWYRQILGQKVEFLVSFYNNEISEKSEIFDDQFSVERPDGSNFTLKIRSTKLEDSAMYFCASSSSGRAESDTQYFGPGTRLTVL.

Ten or more counts support this clone. The chain employs TRBV28 and TRBJ2-7, with 9 bases matching TRBD2. Per the germline V gene, CDR1 is MDHEN and CDR2 is SYDVKM. The CDR3 has 15 residues. V lost 1 base to trimming and J lost 7 bases; unmatched junction nucleotides: 8. CDR3 coding DNA: TGTGCCAGCAGTTTATCAGCGGGAGGAGGTCTTGAGCAGTACTTC. Protein: CASSLSAGGGLEQYF.

The rearrangement joins TRBV2 to TRBJ2-6; 11 bases align to TRBD2. Germline assignment: CDR1 SNHLY and CDR2 FYNNEI. V lost 4 bases and J lost 1; bases outside the gene matches: 6. The CDR3 extends over 18 amino acids. CDR3 DNA sequence: TGTGCCAGCAGTGGTCTAGCGGGAGGACCATCTGGGGCCAACGTCCTGACTTTC. As protein: CASSGLAGGPSGANVLTF.

The chain joins TRBV28 to TRBJ1-2; 11 nucleotides agree with TRBD1. J gave up 4 bases and V 8 bases, and 6 bases lay outside the gene matches. Germline lookup yields CDR1 MDHEN and CDR2 SYDVKM. This CDR3 contains 14 residues. CDR3 amino acids: CASRSGTGGYGYTF. The DNA for the CDR3 is TGTGCCAGCCGGTCCGGGACAGGGGGCTATGGCTACACCTTC.

This clone was detected only once. V usage is TRBV19 and J usage is TRBJ1-4; 8 bases line up with TRBD1. V was clipped by 6 bases and J by 4 bases; unmatched bases: 16. Per the germline V gene, CDR1 is LNHDA and CDR2 is SQIVND (reference sequence). This CDR3 region has 18 residues. In DNA form, the CDR3 reads TGTGCCAGTAGCGGGGCCAGGGGGCGCGAGGAACTTAATGAAAAACTGTTTTTT. Residues: CASSGARGREELNEKLFF.

The genes are TRBV9 and TRBJ2-1; 8 positions agree with TRBD1. The CDR3 is made up of 16 amino acids. Losses at the gene ends were 0 bases for V and 6 bases for J; bases not matched to a gene: 8. Germline CDR1 and CDR2: SGDLS and YYNGEE. CDR3 protein: CASSVDPGQGANEQFF. The CDR3 DNA reads TGTGCCAGCAGCGTAGACCCCGGGCAGGGGGCCAATGAGCAGTTCTTC.

This chain links TRBV28 with TRBJ2-1; 14 nucleotides align to TRBD2. Germline CDR1 is MDHEN and CDR2 is SYDVKM. This CDR3 has 19 amino acids. Losses at the gene ends were 6 bases for V and 2 bases for J; bases not matched to a gene: 12. Written as DNA, the CDR3 is TGTGCCAGCAGCACCCCCGGACTAGCGGGAGGTAGGGCCTACAATGAGCAGTTCTTC. Amino acids: CASSTPGLAGGRAYNEQFF.

This clone turned up a few times. The rearrangement links TRBV5-5 to TRBJ2-7, with 7 bases matching TRBD2. V shed 2 bases and J 6 bases; nucleotides not matched to a gene: 14. This CDR3 spans 16 amino acids. In germline, CDR1 is SGHKS, CDR2 YYEKEE (reference sequence). The CDR3, as DNA: TGTGCCAGCAGCTTTTCCGCCCCAGCGGGATGGAGCGAGCAGTACTTC. It yields the protein CASSFSAPAGWSEQYF.

The chain couples TRBV5-1 to TRBJ2-1; the D gene is possibly TRBD1 (6 bases). The germline gives CDR1 SGHRS, CDR2 YFSETQ. V lost 0 bases, J lost 4 bases, and 11 bases lay in between. The CDR3 consists of 15 residues. In DNA, the CDR3 is TGCGCCAGCAGCTTGGAACAGGGAAGATACAATGAGCAGTTCTTC. This gives the protein CASSLEQGRYNEQFF.

J is TRBJ2-5 and V is TRBV18; TRBD1 matches at 12 bases. Germline V gives CDR1 KGHSH, CDR2 LQKENI. With 6 bases clipped from V and 4 bases from J, the junction kept 3 bases outside the gene matches. This CDR3 region has 14 residues. DNA of the CDR3: TGTGCCAGCTCGGGGACAGGGGGCTCAGAGACCCAGTACTTC. Translating it yields CASSGTGGSETQYF.

The chain carries TRBV7-2 and TRBJ2-1; 13 bases are shared with TRBD2. The CDR3 extends over 16 amino acids. Per germline, CDR1 SGHTA and CDR2 FQGNSA. J lost 9 bases, V lost 5 bases, and 10 bases had no gene match. CDR3 DNA sequence: TGTGCCAGCAGCGTAACCGGGACTAGCGGGGCGAGTGAGCAGTTCTTC. Residues: CASSVTGTSGASEQFF.

The chain is built from TRBV9 and TRBJ1-2, with 10 bases identical to TRBD1. V lost 4 bases, J lost 4 bases, and 4 bases stayed unmatched. The germline V gene has CDR1 SGDLS and CDR2 YYNGEE. The CDR3 contains 14 residues. CDR3 protein: CASSPGQGGYGYTF. The CDR3 nucleotides read TGTGCCAGCAGCCCCGGACAGGGGGGCTATGGCTACACCTTC.

This clone showed up just a few times. In nucleotides, the CDR3 is TGTGCCAGCAGACCTCAGGGCGGCGGGAGGGCCCAGTTTGGGCAGTTCTTC. Its translation is CASRPQGGGRAQFGQFF. V and J are TRBV5-5 and TRBJ2-1, with TRBD2 matching over 9 bases. CDR3 length: 17 residues. From germline, CDR1 is SGHKS and CDR2 YYEKEE (reference sequence). The trim removed 5 bases at V and 12 bases at J, leaving 21 bases unmatched.

The chain is built from TRBV2 and TRBJ2-1; 15 nucleotides align to TRBD2. Germline V gene data show CDR1 as SNHLY and CDR2 as FYNNEI. The trim removed 6 bases at V and 14 bases at J, leaving 11 bases unmatched. The CDR3 loop spans 15 amino acids. The CDR3 protein is CASSAAGLAGGQEFF. As DNA, the CDR3 is TGTGCCAGCAGCGCAGCCGGACTAGCGGGGGGGCAAGAGTTCTTC.

The chain carries TRBV4-3 and TRBJ1-3, with D possibly matching TRBD1 (5 bases). This CDR3 is built from 15 residues. Trimming removed 2 bases from V and 10 bases from J, with 18 bases in between. Germline V CDR1 and CDR2: LGHNA, YSLEER. In DNA form, the CDR3 reads TGCGCCAGCAGCCAATGGGCGGGGGGAAAGGGGACCATATATTTT. This encodes CASSQWAGGKGTIYF.

This chain connects TRBV7-2 to TRBJ2-5, with D possibly TRBD2 on 5 matching bases. The CDR3 sequence is 14 residues long. Germline lookup yields CDR1 SGHTA and CDR2 FQGNSA. With 7 bases removed from V and 0 bases from J, the gap between germline ends came to 12 bases. The CDR3 here is CASTPSGNQETQYF. For the CDR3, the DNA is TGTGCCAGCACCCCCTCGGGGAACCAAGAGACCCAGTACTTC.

The chain uses TRBV28 and TRBJ2-7; tentatively, D is TRBD2 (7 bases). There are 14 residues in the CDR3. The V end lost 3 bases, the J end lost 3 bases, and 12 bases lay between the germline ends. Germline CDR1 reads MDHEN; CDR2 reads SYDVKM. In nucleotides, the CDR3 is TGTGCCAGCAGTTTGGGGGGGCAGAACTACGAGCAGTACTTC. Translation gives CASSLGGQNYEQYF.

The chain employs TRBV19 and TRBJ2-1, with 15 nucleotides matching TRBD2. Per the germline V gene, CDR1 is LNHDA and CDR2 is SQIVND (reference sequence). This CDR3 region has 15 residues. J lost 7 bases, V lost 4 bases, and 2 bases had no gene match. The CDR3 DNA sequence: TGTGCCAGTAGTAGGGGGACTAGCGGGAGGAATGAGCAGTTCTTC. Its translation is CASSRGTSGRNEQFF.

The gene calls are TRBV29-1 and TRBJ1-1; weak D call: TRBD1 (6 bases). Trimming pared 6 bases from V and 1 base from J, leaving 15 bases between. Looked up from germline, CDR1 is SQVTM and CDR2 is ANQGSEA. The CDR3 sequence is 14 residues long. Here the CDR3 reads CSVRTVQGNTEAFF. CDR3 in DNA: TGCAGCGTCCGCACGGTACAGGGGAACACTGAAGCTTTCTTT.

The gene calls are TRBV19 and TRBJ1-5, with 7 nucleotides matching TRBD1. Trimming cost V 2 bases and J 4 bases; bases outside gene matches: 5. The V gene's germline CDR1 is LNHDA and CDR2 SQIVND (reference sequence). The CDR3 covers 15 residues. This CDR3 is CASSIQGGSNQPQHF. The CDR3 coding sequence is TGTGCCAGTAGTATACAGGGGGGCTCAAATCAGCCCCAGCATTTT.

This clone was seen once. The V gene is TRBV7-9, the J gene TRBJ2-5, with 7 bases identical to TRBD2. V lost 5 bases and J lost 0; bases outside the gene matches: 6. CDR3 length equals 15 residues. In germline, CDR1 is SEHNR, CDR2 FQNEAQ (reference sequence). The CDR3 nucleotides read TGTGCCAGCAGCACCCCAGGACTAGACCAAGAGACCCAGTACTTC. It yields the protein CASSTPGLDQETQYF.

The V and J genes are TRBV7-9 and TRBJ2-2, with D possibly TRBD2 on 6 matching bases. CDR1 and CDR2 from the germline V gene are SEHNR and FQNEAQ (reference sequence). V was trimmed by 5 bases and J by 3 bases, leaving 13 bases between them. The CDR3 spans 15 residues. CDR3: CASSLGSGHTGELFF. The CDR3 coding sequence is TGTGCCAGCAGCCTCGGGAGCGGCCACACCGGGGAGCTGTTTTTT.

V is TRBV6-6 and J is TRBJ2-1; no definite D call. The ends were cut back, 5 bases at V and 7 bases at J, with 9 bases in the middle. This CDR3 is 12 amino acids long. Per germline, CDR1 MNHNY and CDR2 SVGAGI (reference sequence). The chain's CDR3 is CASSQTRNEQFF. Here the CDR3 DNA reads TGTGCCAGCAGTCAAACCAGGAATGAGCAGTTCTTC.

The gene calls are TRBV18 and TRBJ1-1; 12 bases agree with TRBD1. Germline loops: CDR1 KGHSH, CDR2 LQKENI. V was clipped by 3 bases and J by 3 bases; unmatched bases: 11. The CDR3 runs to 18 residues. Here the CDR3 reads CASSPGTGGLERDTEAFF. For the CDR3, the DNA is TGTGCCAGCTCACCGGGGACAGGGGGCTTGGAAAGGGACACTGAAGCTTTCTTT.

This sequence joins TRBV28 and TRBJ1-5; 7 positions match TRBD1. V dropped 5 bases and J dropped 6; count of bases not matched to a gene: 7. The CDR3 is made up of 14 amino acids. Germline V CDR1 and CDR2: MDHEN, SYDVKM. CDR3 bases: TGTGCCAGCAGTAAGACAGGGAGAAGTCAGCCCCAGCATTTT. It yields the protein CASSKTGRSQPQHF.

The J gene is TRBJ2-6, the V gene TRBV4-3; a weak D match, TRBD2 (5 bases). The germline CDR1 and CDR2 sequences are LGHNA and YSLEER. The length of the CDR3 is 16 residues. V was pared by 1 base and J by 2 bases, with 9 bases between. DNA of the CDR3: TGCGCCAGCAGCCAAGGGCGGGCCACTGGGGCCAACGTCCTGACTTTC. Translated: CASSQGRATGANVLTF.